The rows below give T cell receptor beta chains drawn from one sample of a study of cytomegalovirus exposure and HLA in healthy donors. The assay was immunoSEQ multiplex PCR, and TCRdb's table has in-frame clones only and misses some. Among 120,000 to 150,000 clones, roughly 86% were seen once, and the ten largest hold 0.51%. The sequenced material came from PBMCs. These receptor sequences come from a woman in her thirties or forties in good health and CMV-seronegative. The CDR3 runs from the conserved cysteine through the conserved F or W. The order of the fields is V gene, D gene, clone size, J gene, CDR3 length, CDR3 protein, CDR3 DNA. A D gene is named only where the DNA matches it firmly. Clone size, where shown, is once, few, many, or a class for clones that have expanded.

v_call: TRBV5-6
d_call: TRBD1
clone_size: NA
j_call: TRBJ2-7
cdr3_length: 13
cdr3_aa: CASSYRGPYEQYF
cdr3_nt: TGTGCCAGCAGCTACAGGGGTCCCTACGAGCAGTACTTC

v_call: TRBV7-9
d_call: NA
clone_size: NA
j_call: TRBJ1-1
cdr3_length: 11
cdr3_aa: CASSLGLAAFF
cdr3_nt: TGTGCCAGCAGCTTAGGGCTCGCAGCTTTCTTT

v_call: TRBV9
d_call: NA
clone_size: NA
j_call: TRBJ1-3
cdr3_length: 15
cdr3_aa: CASSPSTGSGNTIYF
cdr3_nt: TGTGCCAGCAGCCCCTCCACGGGGTCCGGAAACACCATATATTTT

v_call: TRBV5-1
d_call: TRBD1
clone_size: NA
j_call: TRBJ1-1
cdr3_length: 14
cdr3_aa: CASSDQGGWTEAFF
cdr3_nt: TGCGCCAGCAGCGACCAGGGGGGTTGGACTGAAGCTTTCTTT

v_call: TRBV4-2
d_call: NA
clone_size: NA
j_call: TRBJ2-2
cdr3_length: 16
cdr3_aa: CASSQVRDIRTGELFF
cdr3_nt: TGTGCCAGCAGCCAAGTAAGGGACATTCGCACCGGGGAGCTGTTTTTT

v_call: TRBV6-4
d_call: NA
clone_size: NA
j_call: TRBJ2-2
cdr3_length: 15
cdr3_aa: CASSVEGNIGGELFF
cdr3_nt: TGTGCCAGCAGTGTTGAGGGAAACATAGGCGGGGAGCTGTTTTTT

v_call: TRBV7-9
d_call: NA
clone_size: few
j_call: TRBJ2-7
cdr3_length: 16
cdr3_aa: CASSLVAFSSSYEQYF
cdr3_nt: TGTGCCAGCAGCTTAGTCGCGTTCTCGAGCTCCTACGAGCAGTACTTC

v_call: TRBV27
d_call: NA
clone_size: NA
j_call: TRBJ2-2
cdr3_length: 15
cdr3_aa: CASSSQPRGTGELFF
cdr3_nt: TGTGCCAGCAGTTCCCAGCCCCGAGGCACCGGGGAGCTGTTTTTT

v_call: TRBV30
d_call: TRBD2
clone_size: NA
j_call: TRBJ2-7
cdr3_length: 14
cdr3_aa: CAWTPSGSVLEQYF
cdr3_nt: TGTGCCTGGACTCCTAGCGGGAGTGTGTTGGAGCAGTACTTC

v_call: TRBV6-5
d_call: TRBD1
clone_size: NA
j_call: TRBJ1-1
cdr3_length: 16
cdr3_aa: CASSYSRGRGSTEAFF
cdr3_nt: TGTGCCAGCAGTTACTCAAGGGGGCGCGGGTCTACTGAAGCTTTCTTT

v_call: TRBV2
d_call: TRBD1
clone_size: NA
j_call: TRBJ2-1
cdr3_length: 14
cdr3_aa: CASSSGTGKNEQFF
cdr3_nt: TGTGCCAGCAGCTCAGGGACAGGGAAAAATGAGCAGTTCTTC

v_call: TRBV7-3
d_call: NA
clone_size: few
j_call: TRBJ2-2
cdr3_length: 15
cdr3_aa: CASSLTLASTGELFF
cdr3_nt: TGTGCCAGCAGCTTAACGTTGGCATCCACCGGGGAGCTGTTTTTT

v_call: TRBV27
d_call: NA
clone_size: NA
j_call: TRBJ2-7
cdr3_length: 14
cdr3_aa: CASRWRAAAYEQYF
cdr3_nt: TGTGCCAGCAGATGGAGGGCCGCGGCCTACGAGCAGTACTTC

v_call: TRBV7-9
d_call: NA
clone_size: NA
j_call: TRBJ2-7
cdr3_length: 12
cdr3_aa: CASSLLGAEQYF
cdr3_nt: TGTGCCAGCAGCTTATTAGGGGCCGAGCAGTACTTC

v_call: TRBV5-4
d_call: NA
clone_size: NA
j_call: TRBJ2-3
cdr3_length: 15
cdr3_aa: CASSPGGSGSDTQYF
cdr3_nt: TGTGCCAGCAGCCCCGGCGGCTCGGGGTCAGATACGCAGTATTTT

v_call: TRBV9
d_call: NA
clone_size: NA
j_call: TRBJ2-7
cdr3_length: 14
cdr3_aa: CASSVEAGTYEQYF
cdr3_nt: TGTGCCAGCAGCGTAGAGGCGGGTACCTACGAGCAGTACTTC

v_call: TRBV30
d_call: TRBD1
clone_size: once
j_call: TRBJ2-7
cdr3_length: 13
cdr3_aa: CAWNRGLSYEQYF
cdr3_nt: TGTGCCTGGAACAGGGGGCTCTCCTACGAGCAGTACTTC

v_call: TRBV5-6
d_call: TRBD2
clone_size: NA
j_call: TRBJ2-7
cdr3_length: 18
cdr3_aa: CASSLWGGERELTYEQYF
cdr3_nt: TGTGCCAGCAGCTTGTGGGGGGGCGAGCGGGAGCTCACCTACGAGCAGTACTTC

v_call: TRBV27
d_call: NA
clone_size: NA
j_call: TRBJ1-5
cdr3_length: 14
cdr3_aa: CASSFLGLDQPQHF
cdr3_nt: TGTGCCAGCAGTTTCCTGGGCCTCGATCAGCCCCAGCATTTT

v_call: TRBV28
d_call: NA
clone_size: few
j_call: TRBJ1-1
cdr3_length: 14
cdr3_aa: CASRGGIINTEAFF
cdr3_nt: TGTGCCAGCCGGGGGGGGATTATTAACACTGAAGCTTTCTTT

v_call: TRBV13
d_call: TRBD1
clone_size: NA
j_call: TRBJ1-3
cdr3_length: 17
cdr3_aa: CASSLGPGTGAGNTIYF
cdr3_nt: TGTGCCAGCAGCTTAGGCCCTGGGACAGGCGCTGGAAACACCATATATTTT

v_call: TRBV5-4
d_call: NA
clone_size: NA
j_call: TRBJ2-3
cdr3_length: 15
cdr3_aa: CASSGEALSTDTQYF
cdr3_nt: TGTGCCAGCAGCGGGGAGGCCTTAAGCACAGATACGCAGTATTTT

v_call: TRBV6-5
d_call: NA
clone_size: once
j_call: TRBJ2-5
cdr3_length: 14
cdr3_aa: CASTTTGLRETQYF
cdr3_nt: TGTGCCAGCACCACGACAGGTTTAAGGGAGACCCAGTACTTC

v_call: TRBV6-6
d_call: NA
clone_size: NA
j_call: TRBJ2-2
cdr3_length: 14
cdr3_aa: CASSRVPNTGELFF
cdr3_nt: TGTGCCAGCAGTCGGGTTCCGAACACCGGGGAGCTGTTTTTT

v_call: TRBV2
d_call: TRBD2
clone_size: NA
j_call: TRBJ2-2
cdr3_length: 16
cdr3_aa: CASSPRWDYLTGELFF
cdr3_nt: TGTGCCAGCAGCCCCCGATGGGACTATCTCACCGGGGAGCTGTTTTTT

v_call: TRBV5-1
d_call: NA
clone_size: NA
j_call: TRBJ2-7
cdr3_length: 14
cdr3_aa: CASKSQGVTYEQYF
cdr3_nt: TGCGCCAGCAAGAGTCAAGGGGTCACCTACGAGCAGTACTTC

v_call: TRBV14
d_call: NA
clone_size: NA
j_call: TRBJ2-3
cdr3_length: 11
cdr3_aa: CASSYTDTQYF
cdr3_nt: TGTGCCAGCAGCTACACAGATACGCAGTATTTT

v_call: TRBV7-3
d_call: NA
clone_size: once
j_call: TRBJ2-3
cdr3_length: 14
cdr3_aa: CASSPKRTTDTQYF
cdr3_nt: TGTGCCAGCAGCCCTAAGCGGACCACAGATACGCAGTATTTT

v_call: TRBV7-8
d_call: NA
clone_size: NA
j_call: TRBJ2-3
cdr3_length: 14
cdr3_aa: CASSLGTPGDTQYF
cdr3_nt: TGTGCCAGCAGCTTGGGGACACCGGGGGATACGCAGTATTTT

v_call: TRBV5-1
d_call: TRBD2
clone_size: NA
j_call: TRBJ2-3
cdr3_length: 17
cdr3_aa: CASSLGTLAGGSDTQYF
cdr3_nt: TGCGCCAGCAGCTTGGGAACGCTAGCGGGAGGGTCAGATACGCAGTATTTT

v_call: TRBV7-8
d_call: TRBD1
clone_size: NA
j_call: TRBJ2-1
cdr3_length: 15
cdr3_aa: CASSLAGTGFNEQFF
cdr3_nt: TGTGCCAGCAGCTTAGCGGGGACAGGGTTTAATGAGCAGTTCTTC

v_call: TRBV11-2
d_call: NA
clone_size: NA
j_call: TRBJ2-1
cdr3_length: 15
cdr3_aa: CASSLGAATYNEQFF
cdr3_nt: TGTGCCAGCAGCTTGGGGGCAGCCACCTACAATGAGCAGTTCTTC

v_call: TRBV6-1
d_call: NA
clone_size: NA
j_call: TRBJ2-2
cdr3_length: 14
cdr3_aa: CASTDPGGTGELFF
cdr3_nt: TGTGCCAGCACCGACCCCGGAGGGACCGGGGAGCTGTTTTTT

v_call: TRBV6-5
d_call: TRBD1
clone_size: NA
j_call: TRBJ1-2
cdr3_length: 15
cdr3_aa: CASSVYGTANYGYTF
cdr3_nt: TGTGCCAGCAGTGTCTACGGGACAGCTAACTATGGCTACACCTTC

v_call: TRBV7-9
d_call: NA
clone_size: NA
j_call: TRBJ2-1
cdr3_length: 14
cdr3_aa: CASSSIPSIGEQFF
cdr3_nt: TGTGCCAGCAGCTCCATCCCTAGCATCGGTGAGCAGTTCTTC

v_call: TRBV5-4
d_call: TRBD1
clone_size: NA
j_call: TRBJ2-5
cdr3_length: 14
cdr3_aa: CASSVPTGAGTQYF
cdr3_nt: TGTGCCAGCAGCGTACCGACAGGGGCCGGGACCCAGTACTTC